This T cell receptor beta chain was recovered during a study of post-analysis software for immune sequencing data. Study as a whole: Courses of disease covered relapsing-remitting, secondary progressive and progressive-relapsing multiple sclerosis. Notes on the study in general: Strong co-clustering by F measure was seen for same-batch samples. Relative to controls, patients with multiple sclerosis showed significantly lower normalized Chao1 diversity. TRBV segments more frequent in patients than in controls numbered five and included TRBV5-6, TRBV5-1 and TRBV20-1.

Notes on this clonotype: What it recognizes is unknown.

Tagging with unique molecular identifiers was a feature of the TCR beta cDNA libraries. The authors obtained roughly 500,000 cDNA molecules from about 0.94 to 9.7 million T cells. TCRdb recomputed calls from the PCR reads with MiXCR, one row per CDR3 protein. Among about 820,000 distinct CDR3 sequences, 53% were seen once, and the ten largest hold about 4.8%. The V gene's germline CDR1 is SGDLS and CDR2 YYNGEE. CDR3 length: 15 residues. V trimming: 6 bases; J trimming: 7 bases; junction bases outside the gene matches: 9. The chain is built from TRBV9 and TRBJ2-1; TRBD1 aligns across 11 bases. The sequenced sample was blood. This clonotype originated in a girl aged 10 to 17 with multiple sclerosis. In nucleotides, the CDR3 is TGTGCCAGCACCTCCGGACAGGGGGCGGGTAATGAGCAGTTCTTC. Its protein product is CASTSGQGAGNEQFF.